This T cell receptor (beta chain) came from a study of T cell responses to AZD1222 COVID-19 vaccine (dated by TCRdb to the early 2020s). Context from the whole study: Because spike-specific TCR depth and breadth did not differ between the two schedules, AZD1222 recipients who got a second dose at roughly 4 weeks were pooled with those who got a second dose at roughly 12 weeks. A total of roughly 240 trial participants underwent TCR sequencing, of whom roughly 210 received two doses of AZD1222 and some 26 received two doses of the MenACWY control vaccine. Trial participants were enrolled into age subgroups of 18-55, 56-69 and 70-plus years, which contained about 160, 30 and 59 TCR-sequenced participants, respectively. Study-wide conclusions, independent of this receptor: Only a handful of AZD1222 recipients were SARS-CoV-2 seropositive at baseline, limiting conclusions about previously exposed vaccinees. Most participants were white British and females outnumbered males, and the authors suggested that clonal diversity may have been underestimated. The 56-69-year group was small, and its depth increase did not reach significance, likely because of low power. CD4 TCRs associated with the vaccine covered the entire spike protein, and the dominant responses were in regions 160-218 and 743-854. Nearly half of unique spike-specific TCRs reportedly recognized epitopes outside regions mutated in the B.1.351 and B.1.1.7 variants. After two AZD1222 doses, spike-specific TCR breadth and depth were significantly higher than at day 0 and than in MenACWY recipients. Because no samples from the day 14 peak response were available, repertoires could be characterized only after the peak T cell response.

On this clone: Its antigen remains unidentified. No base qualities exist here, and no much larger clone lies one base off it.

From the cysteine through the phenylalanine, the CDR3 covers 14 amino acids. Left in the record is the CDR3 DNA by itself, 42 bases read in frame from the first base. Based on the germline V gene (reference sequence), the CDR1 and CDR2 sequences are LNHDA and SQIVND. V is shortened by 0 bases, J by 5 bases, and the region joining them spans 10 bases. The CDR3 regions of human TCRbeta chains were analyzed by immunosequencing. Per the source publication's procedure: TCRs in the repertoires were compared against a reference library of SARS-CoV-2-specific TCRs that had been generated with the MIRA antigen-specificity platform. Breadth was defined as the fraction of unique TCRs that were SARS-CoV-2-associated. Depth was defined as the fraction of total T cells that were SARS-CoV-2-associated. Using the MIRA data, each spike-specific TCR was mapped to the spike region that the TCR reacts to and placed in a CD4 or CD8 class. Log10-transformed breadth and depth values were compared by one-way ANOVA with Sidak's multiple comparisons tests. TCRdb carries this immuneACCESS record with in-frame sequences only. Its versions omit some clonotypes, under half of them owing to an unresolved V gene in the studies checked, with the rest unexplained. Clone size and V and J calls were adopted from that table, with D and trimming inferred from the DNA. The sample table lists about 150,000 clones, over 90% of them with a count of one. The top ten clonotypes cover about 2.3% of the sample.

The time point label of this sample denotes: baseline before first vaccination. The vaccinee samples were drawn from two UK trials, COV001 and COV002, one of which was a single-blind randomized controlled phase 2/3 trial testing AZD1222 (ChAdOx1 nCoV-19) in healthy adults. For TCRbeta chain sequencing, PBMC samples were collected from trial participants at day 0 and at day 28 after the second dose. The receptor was isolated from an adult in good health. In this chain, TRBV19 is recombined with TRBJ1-1, with the D gene not confidently named. This material consisted of peripheral blood, taken on day 0 of AZD1222 vaccination. The nucleotides are TGTGCCAGTAGTATAGACGTCGCACGGACTGAAGCTTTCTTT. Its protein is CASSIDVARTEAFF.